This TCR beta chain was retrieved from a study of blood T cells in healthy people across ages. Points from the study as a whole: Aged donors had fewer naive CD4+ cells and lower diversity than long-lived donors.

The table lists this clonotype with a few counts. The antigen is unknown. The authors ran a second PCR of 7 to 11 cycles using a sample-barcoded 5' primer and a J-beta primer mix. One entry per CDR3 protein results from TCRdb running MiXCR on the 5' RACE reads. The sample consists of 700,000 to 850,000 distinct CDR3 sequences, around 36% of them appearing once. Looked up from germline, CDR1 is MRHNA and CDR2 is SNTAGT. J lost 0 bases, V lost 6 bases, and 5 bases had no gene match. The CDR3 consists of 15 residues. The sequence came from a man between 18 and 35 years old in good health. Sequences were obtained from blood. V gene TRBV6-4 combines with J gene TRBJ2-3, with 8 bases aligning to TRBD1. CDR3 in DNA: TGTGCCAGCAGCGGACAGGGATCGAGCACAGATACGCAGTATTTT. Translated: CASSGQGSSTDTQYF.